This entry describes one T cell receptor beta chain. Antigen unknown. The data derive from a study of cytomegalovirus exposure and HLA in healthy donors. Overall study results and limits: An Asian-associated ancestry cluster reportedly showed fewer N-insertions than the roughly 700-donor mean in a later analysis.

The CDR3 covers 16 residues. Germline CDR1 is SGHNT and CDR2 is YYREEE (reference sequence). The V segment lost 5 bases and the J segment 2 bases; nucleotides outside the gene matches: 9. Primers for the PCR totalled 60 Vbeta and 13 Jbeta. The repertoire was sequenced with immunoSEQ multiplex PCR; TCRdb's copy has only in-frame clones and lacks some. The table records 75,000 to 100,000 clones, 60% to 85% of them present only once. The chain uses TRBV5-4 and TRBJ2-3, with 9 positions matching TRBD1. The sequence derives from a man between 60 and 75 years old in good health and CMV-seropositive. Sequencing input: PBMCs. In DNA, the CDR3 is TGTGCCAGCAGTGGGTCGGGACAGGGCCCCACAGATACGCAGTATTTT. Amino acid sequence: CASSGSGQGPTDTQYF.